This T cell receptor (beta chain) was sequenced in a study of blood T cell repertoires in COVID-19. Study details: Both acute and convalescent COVID-19 samples were obtained from the United States, Italy and Spain.

Original processing notes: Reference gene primer amplification yielded estimated nucleated cell counts. Here immunoSEQ multiplex PCR was the method, and the copy in TCRdb shows in-frame clones only, minus some. That table is the source of V, J and clone size, and D and trimming were worked out from the DNA. The data show approximately 490,000 clones, 80% to 90% seen once. Trimming left V 1 base short and J 5 bases short, with 14 bases between. The CDR3 runs to 15 residues. Per germline, CDR1 LNHNV and CDR2 YYDKDF (reference sequence). Clinical history reported by participants formed the basis on which cohorts were assigned. What the recovered Cohort 3 donors had was two negative PCRs, clearance, or symptom resolution.

Sequences were obtained from PBMCs or T cells enriched from blood (not recorded which). The chain links TRBV15 to TRBJ1-2; D gene unclear. This TCR came from a woman aged 60 to 75 who had recovered from COVID-19. The CDR3 sequence: CATSRGALGEYGYTF. The CDR3 coding sequence is TGTGCCACCAGCAGAGGCGCCCTCGGGGAGTATGGCTACACCTTC.